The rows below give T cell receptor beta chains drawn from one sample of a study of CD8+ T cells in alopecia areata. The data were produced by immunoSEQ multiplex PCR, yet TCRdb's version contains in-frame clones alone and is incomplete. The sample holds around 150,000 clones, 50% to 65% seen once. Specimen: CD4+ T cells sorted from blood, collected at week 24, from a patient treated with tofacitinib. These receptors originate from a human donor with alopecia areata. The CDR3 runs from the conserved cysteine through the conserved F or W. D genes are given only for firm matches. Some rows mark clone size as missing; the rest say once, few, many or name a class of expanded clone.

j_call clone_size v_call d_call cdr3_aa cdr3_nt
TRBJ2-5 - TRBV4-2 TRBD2 CASSQEVKRGETQYF TGTGCCAGCAGCCAAGAAGTCAAGCGGGGGGAGACCCAGTACTTC
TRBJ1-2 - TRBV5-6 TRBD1 CASSLKDRVPYGYTF TGTGCCAGCAGCTTGAAGGACAGGGTACCCTATGGCTACACCTTC
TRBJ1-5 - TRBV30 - CAWSERWGNQPQHF TGTGCCTGGAGTGAGCGCTGGGGCAATCAGCCCCAGCATTTT
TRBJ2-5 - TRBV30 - CAWSVQGLSETQYF TGTGCCTGGAGTGTTCAGGGATTGAGCGAGACCCAGTACTTC
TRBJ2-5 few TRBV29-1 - CSLAPAVGETQYF TGCAGCCTGGCCCCCGCGGTAGGGGAGACCCAGTACTTC
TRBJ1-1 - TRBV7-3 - CASSLSGEATEAFF TGTGCCAGCAGCTTAAGCGGGGAGGCCACTGAAGCTTTCTTT
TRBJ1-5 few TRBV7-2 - CASSLEGNSPQHF TGTGCCAGCAGCTTAGAGGGAAATTCGCCCCAGCATTTT
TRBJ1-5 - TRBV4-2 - CASSQVHRGNQPQHF TGTGCCAGCAGCCAAGTGCATCGGGGCAATCAGCCCCAGCATTTT
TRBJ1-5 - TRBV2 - CASTGGPNQPQHF TGTGCCAGCACGGGGGGGCCGAACCAGCCCCAGCATTTT
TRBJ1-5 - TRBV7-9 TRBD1 CASSLWTGGLGNQPQHF TGTGCCAGCAGCTTATGGACAGGGGGCTTAGGCAATCAGCCCCAGCATTTT
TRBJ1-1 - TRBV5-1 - CASSLAASDSTEAFF TGCGCCAGCAGCTTGGCGGCTTCGGATAGCACTGAAGCTTTCTTT
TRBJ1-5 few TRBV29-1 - CSVVENQNQPQHF TGCAGCGTCGTCGAGAATCAGAATCAGCCCCAGCATTTT
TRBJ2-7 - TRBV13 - CASSLETSREQYF TGTGCCAGCAGCTTAGAGACCAGTCGGGAGCAGTACTTC
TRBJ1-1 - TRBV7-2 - CASSLFGNTEAFF TGTGCCAGCAGCTTATTCGGGAACACTGAAGCTTTCTTT
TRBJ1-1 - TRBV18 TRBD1 CASSRDRVEAFF TGTGCCAGCTCACGGGACAGGGTTGAAGCTTTCTTT
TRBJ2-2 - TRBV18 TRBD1 CASSAGTGSTGELFF TGTGCCAGCTCAGCCGGGACAGGGTCCACCGGGGAGCTGTTTTTT
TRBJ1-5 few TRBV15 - CATSRDSGNHQPQHF TGTGCCACCAGCAGAGACAGCGGAAACCATCAGCCCCAGCATTTT
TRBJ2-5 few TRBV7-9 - CASSLAGGRQETQYF TGTGCCAGCAGCTTAGCGGGGGGACGCCAAGAGACCCAGTACTTC
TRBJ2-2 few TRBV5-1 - CASSSGIMDTGELFF TGCGCCAGCAGTTCGGGGATTATGGACACCGGGGAGCTGTTTTTT